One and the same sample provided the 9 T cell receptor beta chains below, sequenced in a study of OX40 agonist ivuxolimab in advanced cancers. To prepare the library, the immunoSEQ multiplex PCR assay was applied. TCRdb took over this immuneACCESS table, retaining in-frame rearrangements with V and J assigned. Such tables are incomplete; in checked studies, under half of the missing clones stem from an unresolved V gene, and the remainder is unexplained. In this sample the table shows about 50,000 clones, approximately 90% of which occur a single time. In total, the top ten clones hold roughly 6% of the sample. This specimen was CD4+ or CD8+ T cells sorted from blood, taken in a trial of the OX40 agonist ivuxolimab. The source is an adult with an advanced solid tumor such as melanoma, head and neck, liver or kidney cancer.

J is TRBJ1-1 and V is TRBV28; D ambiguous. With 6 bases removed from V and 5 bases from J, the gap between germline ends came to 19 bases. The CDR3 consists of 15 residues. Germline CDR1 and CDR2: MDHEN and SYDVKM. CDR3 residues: CASSPPGNLWTEAFF. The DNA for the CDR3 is TGTGCCAGCAGCCCCCCGGGTAACCTTTGGACTGAAGCTTTCTTT.

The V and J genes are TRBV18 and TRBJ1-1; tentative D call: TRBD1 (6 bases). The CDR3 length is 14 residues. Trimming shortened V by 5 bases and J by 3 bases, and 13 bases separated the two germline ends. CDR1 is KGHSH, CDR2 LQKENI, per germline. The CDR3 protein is CASSTRTDDTEAFF. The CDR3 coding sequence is TGTGCCAGCTCAACTAGGACAGACGACACTGAAGCTTTCTTT. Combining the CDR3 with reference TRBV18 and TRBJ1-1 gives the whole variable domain NAGVMQNPRHLVRRRGQEARLRCSPMKGHSHVYWYRQLPEEGLKFMVYLQKENIIDESGMPKERFSAEFPKEGPSILRIQQVVRGDSAAYFCASSTRTDDTEAFFGQGTRLTVV.

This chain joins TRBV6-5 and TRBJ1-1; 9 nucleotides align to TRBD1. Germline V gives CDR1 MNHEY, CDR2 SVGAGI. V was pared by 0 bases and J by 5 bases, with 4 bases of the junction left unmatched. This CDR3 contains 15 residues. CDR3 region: CASSYSGDRVTEAFF. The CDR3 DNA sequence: TGTGCCAGCAGTTACTCGGGGGACAGGGTTACTGAAGCTTTCTTT.

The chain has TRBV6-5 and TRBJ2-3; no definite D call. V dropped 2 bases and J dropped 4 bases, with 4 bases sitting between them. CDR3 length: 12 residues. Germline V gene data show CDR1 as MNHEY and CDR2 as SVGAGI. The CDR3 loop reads CASSYGSDTQYF. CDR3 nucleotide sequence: TGTGCCAGCAGTTACGGGTCAGATACGCAGTATTTT.

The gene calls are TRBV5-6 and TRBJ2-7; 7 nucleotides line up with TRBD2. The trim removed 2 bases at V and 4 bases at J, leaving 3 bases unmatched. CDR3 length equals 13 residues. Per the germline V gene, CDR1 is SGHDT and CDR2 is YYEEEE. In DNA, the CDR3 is TGTGCCAGCAGCTTCCTGGGAGGGTACGAGCAGTACTTC. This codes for CASSFLGGYEQYF.

As DNA, the CDR3 is TGTGCCAGCAGCCCGCGGGACGTTCCCTCCTACAATGAGCAGTTCTTC. Protein: CASSPRDVPSYNEQFF. The chain recombines TRBV7-9 with TRBJ2-1; tentative D call: TRBD2 (6 bases). Trimming cost V 5 bases and J 0 bases, with 14 bases left between them. In germline, CDR1 is SEHNR, CDR2 FQNEAQ (reference sequence). The CDR3 is 16 amino acids.

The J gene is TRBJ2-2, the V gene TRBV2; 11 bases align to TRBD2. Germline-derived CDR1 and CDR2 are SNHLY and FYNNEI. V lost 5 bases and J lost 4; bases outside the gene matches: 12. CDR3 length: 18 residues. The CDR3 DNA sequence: TGTGCCAGCAGTTGGGGTAGCGGGGGGGCCTCTGGCACCGGGGAGCTGTTTTTT. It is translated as CASSWGSGGASGTGELFF.

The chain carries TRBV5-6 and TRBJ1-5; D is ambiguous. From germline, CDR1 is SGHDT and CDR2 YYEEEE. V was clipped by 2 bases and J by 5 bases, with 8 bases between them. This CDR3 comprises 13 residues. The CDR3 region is CASSLGSHQPQHF. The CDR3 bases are TGTGCCAGCAGCTTAGGCAGTCATCAGCCCCAGCATTTT. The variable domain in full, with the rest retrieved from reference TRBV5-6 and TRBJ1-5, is DAGVTQSPTHLIKTRGQQVTLRCSPKSGHDTVSWYQQALGQGPQFIFQYYEEEERQRGNFPDRFSGHQFPNYSSELNVNALLLGDSALYLCASSLGSHQPQHFGDGTRLSIL.

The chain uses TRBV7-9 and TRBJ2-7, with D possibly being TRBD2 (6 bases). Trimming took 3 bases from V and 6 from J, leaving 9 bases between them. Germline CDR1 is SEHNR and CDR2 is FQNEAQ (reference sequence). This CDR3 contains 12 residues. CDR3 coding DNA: TGTGCCAGCAGCTTCGGAGGGGCCGAGCAGTACGTC. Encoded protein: CASSFGGAEQYV.